This passage covers 6 T cell receptor beta chains from one sample sequenced in a study of brain metastases from non-small cell lung cancer. The method was immunoSEQ multiplex PCR; TCRdb's version includes in-frame clones alone and lacks a portion of them. The sample holds around 1,600 clones; 80% to 95% are singletons and the top ten take 2% to 2.5%. Input material: tissue from a brain metastasis. The receptors were sampled from a donor at least 40 years old with non-small cell lung cancer.

This chain connects TRBV5-4 to TRBJ2-2, with 14 bases matching TRBD2. The CDR3 runs to 18 residues. V trimming: 4 bases; J trimming: 4 bases; junction bases outside the gene matches: 9. Germline values: CDR1 SGHNT, CDR2 YYREEE (reference sequence). The chain's CDR3 is CASSARLAGGPRTGELFF. Here the CDR3 DNA reads TGTGCCAGCAGCGCCAGACTAGCGGGGGGGCCTCGCACCGGGGAGCTGTTTTTT.

The V call is TRBV7-9, the J call TRBJ2-1, with D uncertain. Germline CDR1 reads SEHNR; CDR2 reads FQNEAQ (reference sequence). V was trimmed by 3 bases and J by 7 bases, leaving 7 bases between them. This CDR3 contains 12 residues. CDR3 nucleotides: TGTGCCAGCAGCTTTGACGGGAATGAGCAGTTCTTC. This encodes CASSFDGNEQFF.

On this clone itself: No conserved phenylalanine or tryptophan is present at the end of the CDR3, so a read error is the likely explanation. V usage is TRBV28 and J usage is TRBJ1-1; no clear D. This CDR3 contains 14 residues. The V gene lost 7 bases and the J gene lost 3 bases, with 15 bases spanning the gap. Germline V gene data show CDR1 as MDHEN and CDR2 as SYDVKM. The CDR3 spells CASTPPGRYTEAFL. The DNA for the CDR3 is TGTGCCAGCACCCCCCCCGGGCGTTACACTGAAGCTTTCCTT.

The chain links TRBV6-5 to TRBJ1-6, with a possible D match to TRBD1 (5 bases). With 10 bases removed from V and 7 bases from J, the gap between germline ends came to 17 bases. This CDR3 comprises 14 residues. The germline V gene encodes CDR1 MNHEY and CDR2 SVGAGI. The chain's CDR3 is CATSSGGDNSPLHF. As DNA, the CDR3 is TGTGCCACCTCCTCGGGGGGTGACAATTCACCCCTCCACTTT.

The rearrangement joins TRBV5-1 to TRBJ1-4; unclear D gene. V was cut by 3 bases and J by 3 bases, with 12 bases left in between. CDR1 is SGHRS and CDR2 is YFSETQ in the germline V gene. This CDR3 comprises 15 residues. The CDR3 DNA is TGCGCCAGCAGCTCCTGGGGTGTGGCTAATGAAAAACTGTTTTTT. Translating gives CASSSWGVANEKLFF.

The chain couples TRBV4-1 to TRBJ1-1; D not resolved. Trimming cost V 3 bases and J 7 bases, with 15 bases left between them. The germline V gene encodes CDR1 MGHRA and CDR2 YSYEKL. The CDR3 sequence is 14 residues long. The CDR3 coding sequence is TGCGCCAGCAGCCATGACACCGCAAAGAGTGAAGCTTTCTTT. It yields the protein CASSHDTAKSEAFF.